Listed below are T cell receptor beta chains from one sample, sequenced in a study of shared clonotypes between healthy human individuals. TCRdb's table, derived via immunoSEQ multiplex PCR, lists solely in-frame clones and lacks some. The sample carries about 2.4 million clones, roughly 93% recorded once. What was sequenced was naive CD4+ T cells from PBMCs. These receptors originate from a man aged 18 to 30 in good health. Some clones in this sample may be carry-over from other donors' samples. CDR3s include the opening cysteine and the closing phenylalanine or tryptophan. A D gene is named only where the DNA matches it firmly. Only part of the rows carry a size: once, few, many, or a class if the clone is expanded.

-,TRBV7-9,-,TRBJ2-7,CASSLATGEQYF,TGTGCCAGCAGCTTAGCGACGGGAGAGCAGTACTTC
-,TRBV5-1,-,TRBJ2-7,CASSLPKGQGGNEQYF,TGCGCCAGCAGCCTTCCGAAGGGACAAGGGGGTAACGAGCAGTACTTC
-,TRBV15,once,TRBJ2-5,CATSRGEIQETQYF,TGTGCCACCAGCAGAGGCGAGATCCAAGAGACCCAGTACTTC
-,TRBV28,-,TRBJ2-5,CASSPLQFPGIPVDF,TGTGCCAGCAGTCCCCTACAGTTCCCCGGAATCCCAGTTGACTTC
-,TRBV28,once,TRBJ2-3,CASSSGSLVGTQYF,TGTGCCAGCAGTTCGGGTAGCCTGGTCGGTACGCAGTATTTT
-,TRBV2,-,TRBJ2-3,CASSEGPPDTQYF,TGTGCCAGCAGTGAAGGTCCCCCAGATACGCAGTATTTT
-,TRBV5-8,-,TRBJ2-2,CASSYPGTGELFF,TGTGCCAGCAGCTATCCAGGGACCGGGGAGCTGTTTTTT
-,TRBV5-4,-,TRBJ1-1,CASSTGRTEAFF,TGTGCCAGCAGCACAGGGCGAACTGAAGCTTTCTTT
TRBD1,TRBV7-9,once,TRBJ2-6,CASRLPAGQGKSGANVLTF,TGTGCCAGCAGATTACCTGCGGGACAGGGGAAATCTGGGGCCAATGTCCTGACTTTC
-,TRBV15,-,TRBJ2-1,CATSRDGQQFNEQFF,TGTGCCACCAGCAGAGATGGGCAGCAGTTCAATGAGCAGTTCTTC
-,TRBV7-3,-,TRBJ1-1,CASSLLGQQTEAFF,TGTGCCAGCAGCTTACTTGGACAGCAAACTGAAGCTTTCTTT
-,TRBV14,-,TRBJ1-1,CASSSSLNTEAFF,TGTGCCAGCAGCTCTAGTCTGAACACTGAAGCTTTCTTT
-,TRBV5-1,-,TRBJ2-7,CASSPGQNPSYEQYF,TGCGCCAGCAGCCCCGGACAGAACCCTTCCTACGAGCAGTACTTC
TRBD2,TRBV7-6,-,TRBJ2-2,CASSLGGNGELFF,TGTGCCAGCAGCTTGGGAGGGAACGGGGAGCTGTTTTTT
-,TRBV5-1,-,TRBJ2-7,CASSNGAGASYEQYF,TGCGCCAGCAGCAACGGGGCAGGGGCCTCCTACGAGCAGTACTTC
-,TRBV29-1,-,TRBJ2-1,CSVPDWRSYNEQFF,TGCAGCGTTCCAGATTGGAGGTCCTACAATGAGCAGTTCTTC
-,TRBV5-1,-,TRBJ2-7,CASSRPGQGNFQQYF,TGCGCCAGCAGCCGACCGGGACAAGGGAACTTTCAGCAGTACTTT
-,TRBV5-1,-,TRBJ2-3,CASSFEGSVDTQYF,TGCGCCAGCAGCTTTGAGGGTTCAGTAGATACGCAGTATTTT
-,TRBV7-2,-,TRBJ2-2,CASSLAPGGTGELFF,TGTGCCAGCAGCTTAGCCCCAGGGGGGACCGGGGAGCTGTTTTTT
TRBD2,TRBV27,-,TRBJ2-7,CASSSLGTSEYEQYF,TGTGCCAGCAGTTCTCTGGGGACTAGCGAGTACGAGCAGTACTTC
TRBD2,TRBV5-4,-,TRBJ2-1,CASSLASLAGGPNEQFF,TGTGCCAGCAGCTTGGCCTCCCTAGCGGGAGGGCCGAATGAGCAGTTCTTC
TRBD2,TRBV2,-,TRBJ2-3,CASKILVVAGVADTQYF,TGTGCCAGCAAGATTTTGGTCGTAGCGGGAGTTGCAGATACGCAGTATTTT